What follows is one T cell receptor (beta chain) and its context. The data belong to a study of cytomegalovirus exposure and HLA in healthy donors. The PCR contained 60 Vbeta and 13 Jbeta primers. Using immunoSEQ multiplex PCR, the repertoire was profiled, and TCRdb retains in-frame clones only, with some absent. The sample comprises about 150,000 clones, more than 65% of which are singletons, and 5% to 6.5% rests with the top ten. Trimming stripped 0 bases from V and 4 bases from J, with 5 bases between. CDR3 length equals 12 residues. Germline CDR1 is SGHRS and CDR2 is YFSETQ. The chain couples TRBV5-1 to TRBJ2-7, with D unclear. The TCR originated in a man aged 30 to 45 in good health and CMV-seropositive. The material sequenced was PBMCs. The CDR3 sequence is CASSLDGYEQYF. The CDR3 DNA is TGCGCCAGCAGCTTGGACGGGTACGAGCAGTACTTC. The full variable domain, in which reference TRBV5-1 and TRBJ2-7 provide the parts outside the CDR3, is KAGVTQTPRYLIKTRGQQVTLSCSPISGHRSVSWYQQTPGQGLQFLFEYFSETQRNKGNFPGRFSGRQFSNSRSEMNVSTLELGDSALYLCASSLDGYEQYFGPGTRLTVT.